This is a list of T cell receptor beta chains from one sample in a study of cytomegalovirus exposure and HLA in healthy donors. Sequenced by immunoSEQ multiplex PCR; TCRdb stores in-frame clones only, minus some. The sample consists of 75,000 to 100,000 clones, approximately 72% of them appearing once. The specimen was PBMCs. These receptor sequences come from a female donor in good health and CMV-seropositive. CDR3s include the opening cysteine and the closing phenylalanine or tryptophan. Size is stated for part of the rows, as once, few or many counts, or as a class when the clone is expanded.

clone_size: -
v_call: TRBV30
j_call: TRBJ1-1
cdr3_aa: CAWSPGQGMNTEAFF

clone_size: few
v_call: TRBV2
j_call: TRBJ2-5
cdr3_aa: CASTLGLAGGQETQYF

clone_size: -
v_call: TRBV4-2
j_call: TRBJ1-1
cdr3_aa: CASSWGDTEAFF

clone_size: few
v_call: TRBV9
j_call: TRBJ2-3
cdr3_aa: CASSDDREGDTQYF

clone_size: few
v_call: TRBV7-2
j_call: TRBJ2-1
cdr3_aa: CASSLRGGDEQFF

clone_size: once
v_call: TRBV28
j_call: TRBJ1-1
cdr3_aa: CASGGTGNTEAFF

clone_size: few
v_call: TRBV21-1
j_call: TRBJ1-1
cdr3_aa: CASSNKAGEAFF

clone_size: -
v_call: TRBV30
j_call: TRBJ1-1
cdr3_aa: CAWSVWQDTEAFF

clone_size: -
v_call: TRBV2
j_call: TRBJ1-2
cdr3_aa: CASSGARLNTF

clone_size: -
v_call: TRBV5-6
j_call: TRBJ2-7
cdr3_aa: CASKTSGYEQYF

clone_size: -
v_call: TRBV7-3
j_call: TRBJ2-1
cdr3_aa: CASSLLSGVNEQFF

clone_size: -
v_call: TRBV10-3
j_call: TRBJ2-7
cdr3_aa: CAISEGLYEQYF

clone_size: -
v_call: TRBV6-1
j_call: TRBJ1-2
cdr3_aa: CASSGTVTFGYTF

clone_size: -
v_call: TRBV4-1
j_call: TRBJ2-1
cdr3_aa: CASSPPGQGANEQFF

clone_size: -
v_call: TRBV7-2
j_call: TRBJ2-1
cdr3_aa: CASSFFGEQFF

clone_size: -
v_call: TRBV11-3
j_call: TRBJ2-1
cdr3_aa: CASSSGTDYNEQFF

clone_size: -
v_call: TRBV28
j_call: TRBJ1-1
cdr3_aa: CASSYGDRGSTEAFF

clone_size: -
v_call: TRBV28
j_call: TRBJ1-4
cdr3_aa: CASSLVGRSEKLFF

clone_size: few
v_call: TRBV11-2
j_call: TRBJ2-3
cdr3_aa: CASSFMGGVRDTQYF

clone_size: few
v_call: TRBV5-1
j_call: TRBJ2-2
cdr3_aa: CASSPSGTTNTGELFF

clone_size: few
v_call: TRBV30
j_call: TRBJ1-1
cdr3_aa: CAWSVLDRGPAFF

clone_size: -
v_call: TRBV7-2
j_call: TRBJ2-2
cdr3_aa: CASSLAGGGTGELFF

clone_size: -
v_call: TRBV9
j_call: TRBJ2-1
cdr3_aa: CASSSQGGRGGGYNEQFF

clone_size: few
v_call: TRBV5-1
j_call: TRBJ1-2
cdr3_aa: CASSFGGEYGYTF

clone_size: -
v_call: TRBV2
j_call: TRBJ2-7
cdr3_aa: CASSDTRQGGEQYF

clone_size: -
v_call: TRBV29-1
j_call: TRBJ2-7
cdr3_aa: CSVSTGNSYEQYF

clone_size: -
v_call: TRBV30
j_call: TRBJ2-1
cdr3_aa: CAWSVLGNEQFF

clone_size: -
v_call: TRBV10-3
j_call: TRBJ1-2
cdr3_aa: CAISGVYGYTF

clone_size: -
v_call: TRBV6-1
j_call: TRBJ2-5
cdr3_aa: CASRGTGWETQYF

clone_size: few
v_call: TRBV7-2
j_call: TRBJ1-6
cdr3_aa: CASSFFDSPLHF

clone_size: -
v_call: TRBV28
j_call: TRBJ2-7
cdr3_aa: CASSQQGSYEQYF

clone_size: -
v_call: TRBV28
j_call: TRBJ1-5
cdr3_aa: CASSQEGNQPQHF

clone_size: once
v_call: TRBV11-2
j_call: TRBJ2-7
cdr3_aa: CASTPGIEQYF

clone_size: -
v_call: TRBV9
j_call: TRBJ2-1
cdr3_aa: CASSSTSGSSYNEQFF

clone_size: -
v_call: TRBV7-2
j_call: TRBJ2-1
cdr3_aa: CASSLVVGGYNEQFF

clone_size: -
v_call: TRBV10-3
j_call: TRBJ2-3
cdr3_aa: CAISEGDRGTDTQYF

clone_size: -
v_call: TRBV6-5
j_call: TRBJ2-7
cdr3_aa: CATLGLTYEQYF

clone_size: -
v_call: TRBV5-1
j_call: TRBJ1-2
cdr3_aa: CASSWTRAYGYTF

clone_size: -
v_call: TRBV27
j_call: TRBJ2-7
cdr3_aa: CASSSTGGWYEQYF

clone_size: -
v_call: TRBV29-1
j_call: TRBJ2-2
cdr3_aa: CSVRDRINTGELFF

clone_size: few
v_call: TRBV30
j_call: TRBJ1-6
cdr3_aa: CAYSRQGSYNSPLHF

clone_size: -
v_call: TRBV9
j_call: TRBJ2-5
cdr3_aa: CASSVMQGRVETQYF

clone_size: -
v_call: TRBV7-9
j_call: TRBJ2-1
cdr3_aa: CASSLVPLAGPSSYNEQFF

clone_size: -
v_call: TRBV28
j_call: TRBJ1-2
cdr3_aa: CASSVSGAWPDGYTF

clone_size: -
v_call: TRBV27
j_call: TRBJ1-1
cdr3_aa: CASSYGQGRTEAFF

clone_size: -
v_call: TRBV2
j_call: TRBJ2-7
cdr3_aa: CASSDAGEVIVEQYF

clone_size: -
v_call: TRBV30
j_call: TRBJ2-2
cdr3_aa: CAWSVGDRTSGSKGELFF

clone_size: few
v_call: TRBV7-7
j_call: TRBJ1-1
cdr3_aa: CASSHNMNTEAFF

clone_size: -
v_call: TRBV30
j_call: TRBJ1-1
cdr3_aa: CAWNSHRAKLEAFF

clone_size: few
v_call: TRBV29-1
j_call: TRBJ2-2
cdr3_aa: CSVAPDRDSGELFF

clone_size: -
v_call: TRBV7-9
j_call: TRBJ1-6
cdr3_aa: CASSLDISYNSPLHF

clone_size: -
v_call: TRBV2
j_call: TRBJ2-7
cdr3_aa: CASREGLAASYEQYF

clone_size: -
v_call: TRBV7-9
j_call: TRBJ1-2
cdr3_aa: CASNHRGLYYGYTF